This TCR beta chain was profiled in a study of blood T cells in healthy people across ages. Per-sample yields of isolated PBMCs were at least 6 million. The CDR3 runs to 16 residues. Germline CDR1 and CDR2: MNHNS and SASEGT. The V gene end was trimmed by 8 bases and the J gene end by 4 bases; junction bases not matched to a gene: 14. Then a second PCR, running roughly 7 to 11 cycles, was carried out with a sample-barcoded 5' primer and a J-beta primer mix. Every cDNA was tagged by a template-switch adaptor with 12 random nucleotides. TCRdb recomputed calls from the 5' RACE reads with MiXCR, one row per CDR3 protein. The repertoire holds some 900,000 distinct CDR3 sequences, with about 48% as singletons.

The sequenced material came from blood. The origin of this receptor is a man aged 25 to 40 in good health. This chain uses TRBV6-1 with TRBJ2-5, with 9 bases fitting TRBD2. CDR3 in amino acids: CASSSGDVLVGETQYF. CDR3 sequence (DNA): TGTGCCAGCTCTAGCGGGGATGTGTTGGTAGGAGAGACCCAGTACTTC.